A single sample is the source of the 25 T cell receptor beta chains below, sequenced in a study of T cell changes during pregnancy in multiple sclerosis. Assay: immunoSEQ multiplex PCR; the TCRdb copy retains only in-frame clones and omits some. Counted here are 90,000 to 120,000 clones, just over 90% occurring once; the ten biggest clones make up less than 4.5%. The specimen comprised peripheral blood, sampled after pregnancy. The receptors here all came from a female donor with multiple sclerosis, enrolled in a pregnancy study.

The chain couples TRBV9 to TRBJ1-2; TRBD1 matches 11 bases. This CDR3 contains 14 residues. Trimming took 3 bases from V and 8 from J; bases not matched to a gene: 6. Germline CDR1 and CDR2: SGDLS and YYNGEE. CDR3 sequence reads: CASSGGQGALGYTF. CDR3 nucleotide sequence: TGTGCCAGCAGCGGCGGACAGGGGGCACTGGGCTACACCTTC.

This chain connects TRBV5-8 to TRBJ2-2; D unresolved. CDR3 length: 15 amino acids. Trimming pared 2 bases from V and 0 bases from J, leaving 8 bases between. The germline V gene has CDR1 SGHTS and CDR2 YDEGEE. The CDR3 nucleotides read TGTGCCAGCAGCTTCTTCTTTACGAACACCGGGGAGCTGTTTTTT. Its translation is CASSFFFTNTGELFF.

The chain combines TRBV5-5 with TRBJ1-5; 7 nucleotides align to TRBD1. V lost 0 bases and J lost 15; bases outside the gene matches: 9. The CDR3 runs to 13 residues. Looked up from germline, CDR1 is SGHKS and CDR2 is YYEKEE (reference sequence). This CDR3 is CASSLAGDSFPHF. CDR3 DNA: TGTGCCAGCAGCTTGGCAGGGGACAGCTTCCCGCATTTT.

The genes are TRBV2 and TRBJ1-1, with D possibly TRBD1 on 6 matching bases. Germline lookup yields CDR1 SNHLY and CDR2 FYNNEI. The length of the CDR3 is 13 residues. V dropped 6 bases and J dropped 6 bases, with 14 bases sitting between them. CDR3 sequence (DNA): TGTGCCAGCAGGGACACAGGGACCCCTGAAGCTTTCTTT. Residues: CASRDTGTPEAFF. Supplemented by reference TRBV2 and TRBJ1-1, the full variable domain reads EPEVTQTPSHQVTQMGQEVILRCVPISNHLYFYWYRQILGQKVEFLVSFYNNEISEKSEIFDDQFSVERPDGSNFTLKIRSTKLEDSAMYFCASRDTGTPEAFFGQGTRLTVV.

The chain recombines TRBV5-6 with TRBJ1-5; TRBD1 agrees at 8 bases. Trimming cost V 2 bases and J 6 bases; bases outside gene matches: 4. This CDR3 spans 14 amino acids. Germline V gene lookup returns CDR1 SGHDT and CDR2 YYEEEE. CDR3 sequence: CASSFQGAGQPQHF. DNA for the CDR3: TGTGCCAGCAGCTTCCAGGGGGCCGGTCAGCCCCAGCATTTT.

V and J are TRBV5-1 and TRBJ2-2, with 11 bases fitting TRBD2. V trimming: 1 base; J trimming: 2 bases; junction bases outside the gene matches: 7. This CDR3 region has 18 residues. Per the germline V gene, CDR1 is SGHRS and CDR2 is YFSETQ. The CDR3 loop reads CASSLLSLAGGNTGELFF. CDR3 DNA: TGCGCCAGCAGCTTGTTATCCCTAGCGGGGGGAAACACCGGGGAGCTGTTTTTT.

This clone was observed once. The V gene is TRBV6-1, the J gene TRBJ2-1; 10 bases agree with TRBD2. The V gene's germline CDR1 is MNHNS and CDR2 SASEGT. The CDR3 extends over 15 amino acids. Losses at the gene ends were 7 bases for V and 2 bases for J; bases not matched to a gene: 5. CDR3 region: CASMRGTSAYNEQFF. The CDR3 DNA follows: TGTGCCAGCATGCGGGGGACTAGCGCCTACAATGAGCAGTTCTTC.

The V gene is TRBV5-4, the J gene TRBJ2-5; D might be TRBD2 (5 bases). V gave up 6 bases and J gave up 0 bases, with 12 bases separating them. Per the germline V gene, CDR1 is SGHNT and CDR2 is YYREEE (reference sequence). This CDR3 has 14 amino acids. Here the CDR3 reads CASNSGRNQETQYF. The CDR3 bases are TGTGCCAGCAATTCGGGAAGAAACCAAGAGACCCAGTACTTC.

The chain uses TRBV6-5 and TRBJ2-5; a weak D match, TRBD2 (5 bases). TRBJ2-7 matches the DNA end more closely, so the J call is doubtful. The CDR3 spans 13 residues. Germline CDR1 is MNHEY and CDR2 is SVGAGI. CDR3 sequence reads: CASSSAAVYEQYF. In DNA, the CDR3 is TGTGCCAGCAGTTCCGCAGCGGTCTACGAGCAGTACTTC.

This clone showed up just a few times. The chain uses TRBV2 and TRBJ1-6; D gene ambiguous. The CDR3 is 14 residues long. V lost 3 bases and J 10 bases, leaving 13 bases between the germline ends. Per germline, CDR1 SNHLY and CDR2 FYNNEI. CDR3 sequence reads: CASSDLDTKSPLHF. The CDR3 DNA is TGTGCCAGCAGTGATCTTGACACCAAATCACCCCTCCACTTT.

This sequence joins TRBV7-8 and TRBJ1-5; maybe TRBD1 (5 bases). The CDR3 runs 15 residues. Trimming left V 2 bases short and J 7 bases short, with 15 bases between. Germline V gene lookup returns CDR1 SGHVS and CDR2 FQNEAQ. CDR3 nucleotide sequence: TGTGCCAGCAGCTTACGTCCCCCAGGGCAGCAGCCCCAGCATTTT. Translated, it gives CASSLRPPGQQPQHF.

J is TRBJ2-5 and V is TRBV4-2; TRBD2 agrees at 9 bases. The CDR3 runs to 16 residues. Germline V gene lookup returns CDR1 LGHNA and CDR2 YNFKEQ. V was pared by 1 base and J by 2 bases, with 5 bases of the junction left unmatched. The CDR3 nucleotides read TGTGCCAGCAGCCAAGTCGCGAGCGGGAGGCAAGAGACCCAGTACTTC. Its translation: CASSQVASGRQETQYF.

This chain uses TRBV4-1 with TRBJ1-4; D possibly corresponds to TRBD1 (6 bases). The V gene lost 0 bases and the J gene lost 5 bases, with 10 bases spanning the gap. Germline CDR1 reads MGHRA; CDR2 reads YSYEKL. CDR3 length: 15 residues. The CDR3 coding sequence is TGCGCCAGCAGCCAAGACGGGCAGGGGAATGAAAAACTGTTTTTT. It codes for CASSQDGQGNEKLFF.

This chain connects TRBV4-2 to TRBJ2-3, with 9 positions matching TRBD2. With V trimmed by 4 bases and J by 4 bases, 12 bases remained unmatched. Germline CDR1 and CDR2: LGHNA and YNFKEQ. The CDR3 sequence is 17 residues long. CDR3 sequence: CASSPRGAGGNPDTQYF. DNA for the CDR3: TGTGCCAGCAGCCCCCGAGGAGCGGGGGGTAATCCAGATACGCAGTATTTT.

The gene calls are TRBV7-9 and TRBJ2-2; 10 bases are a match to TRBD1. V shed 3 bases, J shed 7 bases, and the junction held 8 bases outside the gene matches. The CDR3 contains 16 residues. CDR1 and CDR2 from the germline V gene are SEHNR and FQNEAQ (reference sequence). CDR3 sequence (DNA): TGTGCCAGCAGCTTCACCGGGACAGGGGTAAACGGGGAGCTGTTTTTT. Translating gives CASSFTGTGVNGELFF. The full variable domain, completed using reference TRBV7-9 and TRBJ2-2, is DTGVSQNPRHKITKRGQNVTFRCDPISEHNRLYWYRQTLGQGPEFLTYFQNEAQLEKSRLLSDRFSAERPKGSFSTLEIQRTEQGDSAMYLCASSFTGTGVNGELFFGEGSRLTVL.

This rearrangement joins TRBV18 to TRBJ1-6; 9 bases agree with TRBD1. The CDR3 is 14 residues long. Unmatched junction bases numbered 4, after V lost 3 bases and J lost 10 bases. Germline values: CDR1 KGHSH, CDR2 LQKENI. The CDR3: CASSPGTGRSPLHF. CDR3 bases: TGTGCCAGCTCACCGGGGACAGGGCGCTCACCCCTCCACTTT. The full variable domain, in which reference TRBV18 and TRBJ1-6 provide the parts outside the CDR3, is NAGVMQNPRHLVRRRGQEARLRCSPMKGHSHVYWYRQLPEEGLKFMVYLQKENIIDESGMPKERFSAEFPKEGPSILRIQQVVRGDSAAYFCASSPGTGRSPLHFGNGTRLTVT.

This chain connects TRBV9 to TRBJ1-2; unclear D gene. This CDR3 has 14 amino acids. The germline V and J ends were trimmed by 0 bases and 8 bases, with 14 bases remaining between them. Germline CDR1 is SGDLS and CDR2 is YYNGEE. The CDR3 reads CASSVDQPGGGYTF. DNA for the CDR3: TGTGCCAGCAGCGTAGACCAGCCTGGAGGGGGCTACACCTTC.

The J gene is TRBJ1-5, the V gene TRBV2; D might be TRBD1 (5 bases). The CDR3 contains 14 residues. Trimming stripped 3 bases from V and 5 bases from J, with 11 bases between. Germline CDR1 is SNHLY and CDR2 is FYNNEI. Here the CDR3 reads CASSEWGSDQPQHF. The CDR3 DNA sequence: TGTGCCAGCAGTGAGTGGGGCAGCGATCAGCCCCAGCATTTT.

The chain couples TRBV5-6 to TRBJ1-6; D may be TRBD1 (6 bases). V was cut by 1 base and J by 1 base, with 15 bases left in between. The CDR3 is made up of 18 amino acids. CDR1 is SGHDT and CDR2 is YYEEEE in the germline V gene. The CDR3 reads CASSLKDSGASYNSPLHF. Here the CDR3 DNA reads TGTGCCAGCAGCTTGAAGGACAGTGGGGCATCCTATAATTCACCCCTCCACTTT.

The gene calls are TRBV13 and TRBJ2-3, with TRBD2 identical over 7 bases. This CDR3 region has 14 residues. The junction had 10 bases not matched to a gene; V was cut back by 5 bases and J by 8 bases. The germline V gene has CDR1 PRHDT and CDR2 FYEKMQ (reference sequence). The CDR3 here is CASSPPLREGTQYF. For the CDR3, the DNA is TGTGCCAGCAGCCCGCCACTAAGGGAGGGTACGCAGTATTTT.

This clone has only one observation. The V gene is TRBV7-3, the J gene TRBJ2-3; 8 positions match TRBD1. The ends lost 3 bases at V and 3 bases at J; junction bases unmatched: 2. Germline V CDR1 and CDR2: SGHTA, FQGTGA. The CDR3 is 14 amino acids. DNA for the CDR3: TGTGCCAGCAGCTTCCGGACAGGGACAGATACGCAGTATTTT. Residues: CASSFRTGTDTQYF.

The V and J genes are TRBV27 and TRBJ1-1, with D possibly TRBD1 on 5 matching bases. Germline CDR1 MNHEY, CDR2 SMNVEV (reference sequence). The CDR3 is 15 residues long. The V end lost 2 bases, the J end lost 2 bases, and 12 bases lay between the germline ends. In DNA form, the CDR3 reads TGTGCCAGCAGTTTAACCAGGGCGGCTAACACTGAAGCTTTCTTT. Protein product: CASSLTRAANTEAFF.

The rearrangement joins TRBV19 to TRBJ2-4; 8 bases are shared with TRBD1. Unmatched junction bases numbered 7, after V lost 1 base and J lost 11 bases. CDR1 is LNHDA, CDR2 SQIVND, per germline (reference sequence). The CDR3 length is 14 residues. The CDR3, as DNA: TGTGCCAGTAGTATAGCTGCAGGGGGCCGATTTCAGTACTTC. Translation: CASSIAAGGRFQYF.

V and J are TRBV6-1 and TRBJ1-1; 8 bases line up with TRBD1. Germline lookup yields CDR1 MNHNS and CDR2 SASEGT. The CDR3 is 17 residues long. V lost 3 bases and J lost 4; bases outside the gene matches: 13. CDR3 nucleotides: TGTGCCAGCAGTGAGAGTCCAGGGGGCTGGGGTGTCACTGAAGCTTTCTTT. Translating it yields CASSESPGGWGVTEAFF.

As DNA, the CDR3 is TGTGCCAGCAGCGGGGGGGGGAATCTAAACACCGGGGAGCTGTTTTTT. Translating gives CASSGGGNLNTGELFF. This chain links TRBV5-6 with TRBJ2-2; TRBD2 agrees at 7 bases. With V trimmed by 4 bases and J by 2 bases, 8 bases remained unmatched. CDR3 length: 16 residues. From germline, CDR1 is SGHDT and CDR2 YYEEEE.